Listed below are T cell receptor beta chains from one sample, sequenced in a study of early stage breast cancer tumors. Produced via immunoSEQ multiplex PCR; TCRdb's table is partial and in-frame only. The sample gives roughly 53,000 clones, approximately 90% of which show up once; 4% to 5.5% is in the top ten. The specimen was blood. These receptors were obtained from a person between 70 and 80 years old with breast cancer. The CDR3 runs from the conserved cysteine through the conserved F or W. D genes are given only for firm matches. Not all rows give a size; the values are once, few, many and, for expanded clones, a class.

TRBV6-5,NA,NA,TRBJ1-5,TGTGCCAGCAGTTCCGGACAGAAGAGCAATCAGCCCCAGCATTTT,CASSSGQKSNQPQHF
TRBV19,NA,NA,TRBJ1-1,TGTGCCAGTAGTATCGTCAGGGATGCCCCCACTGAAGCTTTCTTT,CASSIVRDAPTEAFF
TRBV5-1,once,TRBD1,TRBJ2-3,TGCGCCAGCAGCTTGGAAGGCAGGGGGTCTACAGATACGCAGTATTTT,CASSLEGRGSTDTQYF
TRBV10-3,NA,TRBD1,TRBJ1-3,TGTGCCATCAGGACAGGGTTCTCTGGAAACACCATATATTTT,CAIRTGFSGNTIYF
TRBV25-1,NA,TRBD2,TRBJ2-1,TGTGCCAGCAGTGATCCCCGGGGGGCCTACAATGAGCAGTTCTTC,CASSDPRGAYNEQFF
TRBV6-1,NA,TRBD2,TRBJ2-2,TGTGCCAGCAGTGAAGTACTAGCGGGAGACACCGGGGAGCTGTTTTTT,CASSEVLAGDTGELFF
TRBV4-1,NA,NA,TRBJ1-2,TGCGCCAGCAGCCAAGACGAGTTCATCGGGGGCTACACCTTC,CASSQDEFIGGYTF
TRBV10-3,NA,TRBD1,TRBJ2-5,TGTGCCATCAGTGATGCAGGGACAGGGGGCGGAGAGACCCAGTACTTC,CAISDAGTGGGETQYF
TRBV5-6,NA,NA,TRBJ2-6,TGTGCCAGCAGCTCCACAGGGCTCTCGGGAGGGGCCAACGTCCTGACTTTC,CASSSTGLSGGANVLTF
TRBV5-1,NA,NA,TRBJ2-7,TGCGCCAGCAGCCCCCCGGGTGGAGAGCAGTACTTC,CASSPPGGEQYF
TRBV5-1,NA,NA,TRBJ1-2,TGCGCCAGCAGCGGGACCCCCCCGGGTCCCCAATGGGGGGATGGCTACACCTTC,CASSGTPPGPQWGDGYTF
TRBV10-3,NA,TRBD2,TRBJ2-2,TGTGCCATCAGTGAGTCGGGGACTAGCGGGAGTACCGGGGAGCTGTTTTTT,CAISESGTSGSTGELFF
TRBV7-2,NA,TRBD2,TRBJ2-1,TGTGCCAGCAGCTTAGATTTAGCGGGGGTTAATGAGCAGTTCTTC,CASSLDLAGVNEQFF
TRBV6-4,NA,NA,TRBJ1-2,TGTGCCAGCAGTCCCTCCGGGACACCTAACTATGGCTACACCTTC,CASSPSGTPNYGYTF
TRBV7-3,NA,TRBD2,TRBJ2-5,TGTGCCAGCAGCCCCGGGAGGGGAGAGACCCAGTACTTC,CASSPGRGETQYF
TRBV6-5,NA,TRBD2,TRBJ2-2,TGTGCCAGCGGGACTAGCGGGAGGGCCGGGGAGCTGTTTTTT,CASGTSGRAGELFF
TRBV2,once,NA,TRBJ1-5,TGTGCCAGCAGTGAAGCCAGGGTCAAGAATCAGCCCCAGCATTTT,CASSEARVKNQPQHF
TRBV27,NA,TRBD2,TRBJ2-7,TGTGCCAGCAGTCCTCCCGGACTAGCGGGAGACTCCTACGAGCAGTACTTC,CASSPPGLAGDSYEQYF
TRBV6-1,NA,NA,TRBJ2-3,TGTGCCAGCAGTGAACGGACAGCCACAGATACGCAGTATTTT,CASSERTATDTQYF
TRBV7-9,NA,TRBD1,TRBJ1-6,TGTGCCAGCAGCCCCCGACAGGGGGGTAATTCACCCCTCCACTTT,CASSPRQGGNSPLHF
TRBV5-6,NA,NA,TRBJ2-1,TGTGCCAGCAGCTTGCATCAACTAGCCAGAGGTGAGCAGTTCTTC,CASSLHQLARGEQFF
TRBV5-1,NA,TRBD2,TRBJ2-1,TGCGCCAGCAGCTTTTCGGGGGGGTCGGACAATGAGCAGTTCTTC,CASSFSGGSDNEQFF
TRBV2,NA,NA,TRBJ1-1,TGTGCCAGCAGACAGGGATTGAACACTGAAGCTTTCTTT,CASRQGLNTEAFF
TRBV7-3,once,NA,TRBJ2-7,TGTGCCAGCAGCTTAAAAACTACGGCGGAGCAGTACTTC,CASSLKTTAEQYF
TRBV30,NA,TRBD2,TRBJ2-3,TGTGCCTGGAATAGCGGGGGTGGACGGGGTACGCAGTATTTT,CAWNSGGGRGTQYF
TRBV9,NA,NA,TRBJ2-4,TGTGCCAGCGGCCCCTTCGGGTACGGGGACATTCAGTACTTC,CASGPFGYGDIQYF
TRBV5-1,once,NA,TRBJ1-6,TGCGCCAGCAGCCTGGAGAGGTCCTATAATTCACCCCTCCACTTT,CASSLERSYNSPLHF
TRBV5-5,NA,NA,TRBJ1-2,TGTGCCAGCAGCTTGGCCGGCCTTAGGGGCTATGGCTACACCTTC,CASSLAGLRGYGYTF
TRBV19,NA,TRBD1,TRBJ1-1,TGTGCCAGTATCGGGACAGCCGAAGCTTTCTTT,CASIGTAEAFF
TRBV5-6,NA,TRBD1,TRBJ1-5,TGTGCCAGCAGCTTGAACAGGGGGGATCAGCCCCAGCATTTT,CASSLNRGDQPQHF
TRBV7-2,NA,NA,TRBJ1-1,TGTGCCAGCAGCTTATCAGGAGGGACTGAAGCTTTCTTT,CASSLSGGTEAFF
TRBV10-2,once,NA,TRBJ2-7,TGCGCCAGCTCCCCAGTCCCCCAGGGTGAGCAGTACTTC,CASSPVPQGEQYF
TRBV25-1,NA,TRBD2,TRBJ2-4,TGTGCCAGCAGGATACTAGCGGGGGGGCTTCTAACCAAAAACATTCAGTACTTC,CASRILAGGLLTKNIQYF
TRBV10-3,NA,NA,TRBJ1-1,TGTGCCTCGTCGCCAACGGGGGTGAACACTGAAGCTTTCTTT,CASSPTGVNTEAFF